These 24 T cell receptor beta chains came from one sample sequenced in a study of T cells in localized non-small cell lung cancer. The data were produced by immunoSEQ multiplex PCR, yet TCRdb's version contains in-frame clones alone and is incomplete. The sample holds 40,000 or so clones, about 86% seen once. This material consisted of peripheral blood, taken before any cancer treatment. Every receptor here comes from a man aged 35-75 years with stage I lung adenocarcinoma.

This chain uses TRBV28 with TRBJ1-2; 12 bases are shared with TRBD1. This CDR3 region has 15 residues. Germline assignment: CDR1 MDHEN and CDR2 SYDVKM. V gave up 4 bases and J gave up 7 bases; unmatched junction bases: 7. The CDR3 loop reads CASSSSGTGGGGYTF. The CDR3, as DNA: TGTGCCAGCAGTTCATCCGGGACAGGGGGCGGTGGCTACACCTTC.

This chain joins TRBV7-2 and TRBJ2-5, with 9 positions matching TRBD2. V shed 3 bases, J shed 2 bases, and the junction held 16 bases outside the gene matches. The CDR3 has 19 amino acids. The germline V gene has CDR1 SGHTA and CDR2 FQGNSA. The CDR3 DNA is TGTGCCAGCAGCTTTCAAGATGCGGGAGGGCGATGGGGGCAAGAGACCCAGTACTTC. Its translation: CASSFQDAGGRWGQETQYF. The complete variable domain, with remaining parts taken from reference TRBV7-2 and TRBJ2-5, reads GAGVSQSPSNKVTEKGKDVELRCDPISGHTALYWYRQSLGQGLEFLIYFQGNSAPDKSGLPSDRFSAERTGGSVSTLTIQRTQQEDSAVYLCASSFQDAGGRWGQETQYFGPGTRLLVL.

CDR3 bases: TGCGCCAGCAGATATGACCAATCTAACTACGAGCAGTACTTC. Translation: CASRYDQSNYEQYF. The chain is built from TRBV5-1 and TRBJ2-7; D remains ambiguous. Per germline, CDR1 SGHRS and CDR2 YFSETQ. The CDR3 runs 14 residues. Deletions cut 5 bases from V and 3 bases from J, with 15 bases between.

This clone was seen just once. J is TRBJ2-3 and V is TRBV11-2; TRBD2 agrees at 7 bases. The length of the CDR3 is 14 residues. CDR1 SGHAT and CDR2 FQNNGV come from the germline V gene. Trimming cost V 5 bases and J 6 bases; bases outside gene matches: 8. CDR3 protein: CASSRWGGVDTQYF. In DNA, the CDR3 is TGTGCCAGCAGCCGCTGGGGGGGGGTGGATACGCAGTATTTT.

The CDR3 is CASSLDRGSYNEQFF. The CDR3 bases are TGTGCCAGCAGTTTGGACAGGGGATCCTACAATGAGCAGTTCTTC. V gene TRBV27 combines with J gene TRBJ2-1, with 9 bases identical to TRBD1. In germline, CDR1 is MNHEY, CDR2 SMNVEV (reference sequence). The CDR3 contains 15 residues. The ends lost 3 bases at V and 1 base at J; junction bases unmatched: 1.

The rearrangement links TRBV6-1 to TRBJ1-2, with a tentative D call TRBD1 (6 bases). The CDR3 has 16 amino acids. CDR1 MNHNS and CDR2 SASEGT come from the germline V gene. V gave up 2 bases and J gave up 4 bases, with 17 bases separating them. Here the CDR3 DNA reads TGTGCCAGCAGTGAAACGCCGGACAGTTCTCTCTATGGCTACACCTTC. As protein: CASSETPDSSLYGYTF.

The CDR3 region has the DNA TGTGCCAGTAGTCGGACTAGCGGGAGTTACGAGCAGTACTTC. Protein sequence: CASSRTSGSYEQYF. The chain joins TRBV19 to TRBJ2-7; 13 bases line up with TRBD2. V lost 5 bases, J lost 4 bases, and 2 bases stayed unmatched. Germline V lookup: CDR1 LNHDA, CDR2 SQIVND (reference sequence). The CDR3 contains 14 residues. The whole variable domain, remainder taken from reference TRBV19 and TRBJ2-7, is DGGITQSPKYLFRKEGQNVTLSCEQNLNHDAMYWYRQDPGQGLRLIYYSQIVNDFQKGDIAEGYSVSREKKESFPLTVTSAQKNPTAFYLCASSRTSGSYEQYFGPGTRLTVT.

The chain joins TRBV11-1 to TRBJ2-5; D remains unclear. Trimming left V 1 base short and J 5 bases short, with 5 bases between. CDR1 SGHAT and CDR2 FQDESV come from the germline V gene (reference sequence). The CDR3 extends over 12 amino acids. In nucleotides, the CDR3 is TGTGCCAGCAGCTTAGGGCGTGAGACCCAGTACTTC. Translated, it gives CASSLGRETQYF.

This chain joins TRBV5-1 and TRBJ2-5; 7 positions agree with TRBD1. The CDR3 runs 14 residues. V lost 5 bases, J lost 3 bases, and 7 bases stayed unmatched. CDR1 and CDR2 (germline): SGHRS, YFSETQ. CDR3 region: CASRVGQSKETQYF. DNA for the CDR3: TGCGCCAGCAGGGTGGGACAGTCAAAAGAGACCCAGTACTTC. The variable domain in full, with the rest retrieved from reference TRBV5-1 and TRBJ2-5, is KAGVTQTPRYLIKTRGQQVTLSCSPISGHRSVSWYQQTPGQGLQFLFEYFSETQRNKGNFPGRFSGRQFSNSRSEMNVSTLELGDSALYLCASRVGQSKETQYFGPGTRLLVL.

The chain recombines TRBV5-1 with TRBJ2-5; 9 bases line up with TRBD2. CDR3 length: 14 residues. The V gene end was trimmed by 3 bases and the J gene end by 12 bases; junction bases not matched to a gene: 12. From germline, CDR1 is SGHRS and CDR2 YFSETQ. As DNA, the CDR3 is TGCGCCAGCAGCTCGGGGTCGGCTAGCGGGGACAAGTACTTC. It yields the protein CASSSGSASGDKYF.

The chain couples TRBV7-9 to TRBJ2-7; D perhaps matches TRBD2 (5 bases). V was pared by 5 bases and J by 4 bases, with 12 bases between. The CDR3 consists of 13 residues. Germline V gene data show CDR1 as SEHNR and CDR2 as FQNEAQ (reference sequence). The CDR3 spells CASSPGVGYEQYF. In DNA, the CDR3 is TGTGCCAGCAGCCCCGGGGTGGGGTACGAGCAGTACTTC.

The chain couples TRBV6-1 to TRBJ2-3; 7 nucleotides line up with TRBD1. Losses at the gene ends were 7 bases for V and 6 bases for J; bases not matched to a gene: 4. Per the germline V gene, CDR1 is MNHNS and CDR2 is SASEGT. The CDR3 extends over 12 amino acids. CDR3 in DNA: TGTGCCAGCACCCTGACAGGGGATACGCAGTATTTT. It encodes CASTLTGDTQYF.

This clone is classed as medium-sized. In the same sample, other DNA sequences code for this CDR3. The chain uses TRBV30 and TRBJ2-7; tentatively, D is TRBD1 or TRBD2 (6 bases each). The CDR3 consists of 15 residues. CDR1 GTSNPN and CDR2 SVGIG come from the germline V gene (reference sequence). The V and J ends lost 5 bases and 3 bases respectively, with 20 bases between them. The CDR3 spells CAWHRRGESFYEQYF. The CDR3 DNA reads as TGTGCCTGGCATCGGAGGGGGGAAAGTTTCTACGAGCAGTACTTC. Supplemented by reference TRBV30 and TRBJ2-7, the full variable domain reads SQTIHQWPATLVQPVGSPLSLECTVEGTSNPNLYWYRQAAGRGLQLLFYSVGIGQISSEVPQNLSASRPQDRQFILSSKKLLLSDSGFYLCAWHRRGESFYEQYFGPGTRLTVT.

V gene TRBV7-2 combines with J gene TRBJ2-5, with 7 bases aligning to TRBD2. The V segment lost 5 bases and the J segment 3 bases; nucleotides outside the gene matches: 6. The germline CDR1 and CDR2 sequences are SGHTA and FQGNSA. The CDR3 length is 14 residues. CDR3 region: CASSPWGGEETQYF. The CDR3 region has the DNA TGTGCCAGCAGCCCGTGGGGGGGAGAAGAGACCCAGTACTTC.

The chain uses TRBV5-1 and TRBJ2-7; 10 bases are shared with TRBD1. The CDR3 extends over 14 amino acids. The germline CDR1 and CDR2 sequences are SGHRS and YFSETQ. J lost 5 bases, V lost 4 bases, and 6 bases had no gene match. The chain's CDR3 is CASSKRQGADEQYF. The DNA for the CDR3 is TGCGCCAGCAGCAAACGACAGGGGGCGGACGAGCAGTACTTC. Full variable domain (remainder filled in from reference TRBV5-1 and TRBJ2-7): KAGVTQTPRYLIKTRGQQVTLSCSPISGHRSVSWYQQTPGQGLQFLFEYFSETQRNKGNFPGRFSGRQFSNSRSEMNVSTLELGDSALYLCASSKRQGADEQYFGPGTRLTVT.

The chain uses TRBV30 and TRBJ1-3; D ambiguous. Trimming removed 0 bases at V and 0 bases at J, with 3 bases between. Looked up from germline, CDR1 is GTSNPN and CDR2 is SVGIG (reference sequence). There are 13 residues in the CDR3. The CDR3 region has the DNA TGTGCCTGGAGTGTGGACTCTGGAAACACCATATATTTT. It specifies CAWSVDSGNTIYF.

The chain has TRBV7-6 and TRBJ1-3; D is undetermined. Germline lookup yields CDR1 SGHVS and CDR2 FNYEAQ. Trimming took 6 bases from V and 2 from J, leaving 14 bases between them. The CDR3 length is 15 residues. CDR3 protein: CASSPIGLAGNTIYF. The CDR3 region has the DNA TGTGCCAGCAGTCCCATCGGCTTGGCTGGAAACACCATATATTTT. The complete variable domain, with remaining parts taken from reference TRBV7-6 and TRBJ1-3, reads GAGVSQSPRYKVTKRGQDVALRCDPISGHVSLYWYRQALGQGPEFLTYFNYEAQQDKSGLPNDRFSAERPEGSISTLTIQRTEQRDSAMYRCASSPIGLAGNTIYFGEGSWLTVV.

The chain carries TRBV11-2 and TRBJ2-3; D is tentatively TRBD1 or TRBD2 (5 bases each). CDR3 length: 13 residues. Per the germline V gene, CDR1 is SGHAT and CDR2 is FQNNGV. The ends were cut back, 0 bases at V and 9 bases at J, with 10 bases in the middle. DNA of the CDR3: TGTGCCAGCAGCTTAGAATCCCGGGGCACGCAGTATTTT. Translating it yields CASSLESRGTQYF.

The chain uses TRBV7-2 and TRBJ2-5; 13 bases line up with TRBD2. The germline gives CDR1 SGHTA, CDR2 FQGNSA. The trim removed 0 bases at V and 5 bases at J, leaving 6 bases unmatched. This CDR3 comprises 17 residues. The CDR3 reads CASSLAVTTSGRETQYF. For the CDR3, the DNA is TGTGCCAGCAGCTTAGCTGTTACGACTAGCGGGAGGGAGACCCAGTACTTC.

The chain has TRBV13 and TRBJ1-5; D is undetermined. With 1 base removed from V and 5 bases from J, the gap between germline ends came to 6 bases. The CDR3 loop spans 13 amino acids. Looked up from germline, CDR1 is PRHDT and CDR2 is FYEKMQ (reference sequence). The CDR3 reads CASSLDRDQPQHF. The CDR3 DNA is TGTGCCAGCAGCTTAGACCGAGATCAGCCCCAGCATTTT. Variable domain in full (rest from reference TRBV13 and TRBJ1-5): AAGVIQSPRHLIKEKRETATLKCYPIPRHDTVYWYQQGPGQDPQFLISFYEKMQSDKGSIPDRFSAQQFSDYHSELNMSSLELGDSALYFCASSLDRDQPQHFGDGTRLSIL.

The genes are TRBV19 and TRBJ2-7; 11 bases line up with TRBD2. CDR3 length: 15 amino acids. With 7 bases clipped from V and 5 bases from J, the junction kept 10 bases outside the gene matches. CDR1 and CDR2 from the germline V gene are LNHDA and SQIVND (reference sequence). The CDR3 region is CASKGVASGRNEQYF. Here the CDR3 DNA reads TGTGCCAGTAAAGGTGTGGCTAGCGGGAGGAACGAGCAGTACTTC.

The chain combines TRBV27 with TRBJ2-6; 7 bases are shared with TRBD2. The CDR3 is 15 amino acids. Per the germline V gene, CDR1 is MNHEY and CDR2 is SMNVEV (reference sequence). The V and J ends lost 5 bases and 2 bases, in that order; junction bases with no gene match: 3. CDR3 loop: CASSQAGPGANVLTF. The CDR3, as DNA: TGTGCCAGCAGTCAAGCGGGGCCTGGGGCCAACGTCCTGACTTTC.

The chain couples TRBV11-3 to TRBJ2-3; D may be TRBD1 (6 bases). Germline assignment: CDR1 SGHNT and CDR2 YENEEA. Trimming shortened V by 4 bases and J by 6 bases, and 14 bases separated the two germline ends. CDR3 length equals 14 residues. The CDR3 sequence: CASSSQGSYDTQYF. CDR3 coding DNA: TGTGCCAGCAGCTCACAGGGATCGTATGATACGCAGTATTTT. Combining the CDR3 with reference TRBV11-3 and TRBJ2-3 gives the whole variable domain EAGVVQSPRYKIIEKKQPVAFWCNPISGHNTLYWYLQNLGQGPELLIRYENEEAVDDSQLPKDRFSAERLKGVDSTLKIQPAELGDSAVYLCASSSQGSYDTQYFGPGTRLTVL.

The gene calls are TRBV28 and TRBJ1-1; D is unresolved. The CDR3 is made up of 12 amino acids. Per the germline V gene, CDR1 is MDHEN and CDR2 is SYDVKM. The V end was cut by 1 base, the J end by 3 bases, with 3 bases between. DNA for the CDR3: TGTGCCAGCAGTTTATCGGACACTGAAGCTTTCTTT. It yields the protein CASSLSDTEAFF.